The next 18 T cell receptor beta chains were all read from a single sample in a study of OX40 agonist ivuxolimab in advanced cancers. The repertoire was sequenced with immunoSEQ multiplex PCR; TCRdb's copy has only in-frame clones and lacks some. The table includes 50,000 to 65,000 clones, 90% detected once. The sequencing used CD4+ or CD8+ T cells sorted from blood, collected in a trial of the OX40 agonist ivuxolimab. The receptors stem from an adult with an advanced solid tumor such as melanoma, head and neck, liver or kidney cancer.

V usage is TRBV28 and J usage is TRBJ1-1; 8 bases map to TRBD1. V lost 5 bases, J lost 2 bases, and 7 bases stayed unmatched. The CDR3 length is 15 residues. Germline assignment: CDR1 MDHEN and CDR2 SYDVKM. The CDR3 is CASSPRTGYNTEAFF. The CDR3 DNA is TGTGCCAGCAGTCCGCGGACAGGGTATAACACTGAAGCTTTCTTT.

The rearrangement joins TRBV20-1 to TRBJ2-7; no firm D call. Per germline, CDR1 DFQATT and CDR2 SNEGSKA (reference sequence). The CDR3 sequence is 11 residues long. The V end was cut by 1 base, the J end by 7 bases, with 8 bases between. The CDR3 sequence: CSARGIGEQYF. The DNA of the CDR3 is TGCAGTGCTAGAGGAATTGGGGAGCAGTACTTC.

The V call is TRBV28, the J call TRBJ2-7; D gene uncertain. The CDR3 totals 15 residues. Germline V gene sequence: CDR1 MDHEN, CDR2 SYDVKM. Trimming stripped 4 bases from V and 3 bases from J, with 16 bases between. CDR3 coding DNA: TGTGCCAGCAGTTCCGCGACGGAACGTCTCTACGAGCAGTACTTC. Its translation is CASSSATERLYEQYF.

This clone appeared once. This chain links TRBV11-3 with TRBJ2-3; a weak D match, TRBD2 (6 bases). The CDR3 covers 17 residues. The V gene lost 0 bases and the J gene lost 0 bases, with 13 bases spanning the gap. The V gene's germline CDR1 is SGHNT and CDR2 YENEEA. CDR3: CASSLDGSGPSTDTQYF. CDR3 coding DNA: TGTGCCAGCAGCTTAGACGGAAGCGGGCCTAGCACAGATACGCAGTATTTT.

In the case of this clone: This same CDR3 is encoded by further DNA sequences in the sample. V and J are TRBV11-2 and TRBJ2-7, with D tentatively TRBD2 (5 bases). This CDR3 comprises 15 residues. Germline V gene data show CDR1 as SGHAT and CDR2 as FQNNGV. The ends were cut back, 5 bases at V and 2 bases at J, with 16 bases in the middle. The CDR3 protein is CASSLGGGRTYEQYF. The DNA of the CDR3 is TGTGCCAGCAGCCTAGGAGGCGGCAGAACCTACGAGCAGTACTTC.

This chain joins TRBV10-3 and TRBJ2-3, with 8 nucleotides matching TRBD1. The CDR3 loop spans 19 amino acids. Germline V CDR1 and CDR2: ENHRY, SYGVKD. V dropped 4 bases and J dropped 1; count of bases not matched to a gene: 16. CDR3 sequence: CAISVGQGAGGFRTDTQYF. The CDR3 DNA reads TGTGCCATCAGTGTAGGGCAGGGGGCCGGGGGCTTTCGCACAGATACGCAGTATTTT.

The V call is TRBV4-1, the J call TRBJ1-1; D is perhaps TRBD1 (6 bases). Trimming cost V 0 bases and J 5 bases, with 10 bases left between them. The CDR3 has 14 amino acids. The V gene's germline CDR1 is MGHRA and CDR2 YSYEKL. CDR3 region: CASSQEHRATEAFF. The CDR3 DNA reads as TGCGCCAGCAGCCAAGAGCACAGGGCTACTGAAGCTTTCTTT.

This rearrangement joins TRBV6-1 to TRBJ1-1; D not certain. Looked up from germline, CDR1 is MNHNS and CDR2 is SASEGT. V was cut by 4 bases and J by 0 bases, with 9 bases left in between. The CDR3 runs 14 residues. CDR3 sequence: CASSALEVNTEAFF. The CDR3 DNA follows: TGTGCCAGCAGTGCGCTTGAGGTGAACACTGAAGCTTTCTTT.

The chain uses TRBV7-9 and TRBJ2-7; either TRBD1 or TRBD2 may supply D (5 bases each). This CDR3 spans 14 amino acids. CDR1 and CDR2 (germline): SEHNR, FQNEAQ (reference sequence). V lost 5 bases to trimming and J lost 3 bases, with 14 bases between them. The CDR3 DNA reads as TGTGCCAGCAGCCTAGGGGACGGCGGCTACGAGCAGTACTTC. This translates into CASSLGDGGYEQYF.

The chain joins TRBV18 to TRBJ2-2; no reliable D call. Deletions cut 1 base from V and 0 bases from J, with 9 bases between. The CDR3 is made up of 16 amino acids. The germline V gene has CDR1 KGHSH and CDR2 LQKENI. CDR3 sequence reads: CASSPRGVSNTGELFF. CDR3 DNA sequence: TGTGCCAGCTCACCACGAGGAGTATCGAACACCGGGGAGCTGTTTTTT.

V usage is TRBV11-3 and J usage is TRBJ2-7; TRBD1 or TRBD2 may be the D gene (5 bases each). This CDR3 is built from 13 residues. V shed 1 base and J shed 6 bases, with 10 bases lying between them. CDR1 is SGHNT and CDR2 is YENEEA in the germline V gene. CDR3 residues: CASSLVFGAEQYF. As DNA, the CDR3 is TGTGCCAGCAGCTTAGTTTTCGGGGCCGAGCAGTACTTC.

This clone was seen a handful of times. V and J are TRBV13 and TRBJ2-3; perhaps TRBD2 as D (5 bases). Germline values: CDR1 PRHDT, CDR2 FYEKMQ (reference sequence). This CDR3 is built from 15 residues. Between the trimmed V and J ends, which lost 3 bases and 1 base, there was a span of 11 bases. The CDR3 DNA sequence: TGTGCCAGCAGCTTGATTCACGGGGGCACAGATACGCAGTATTTT. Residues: CASSLIHGGTDTQYF. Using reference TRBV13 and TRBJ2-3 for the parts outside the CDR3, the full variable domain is AAGVIQSPRHLIKEKRETATLKCYPIPRHDTVYWYQQGPGQDPQFLISFYEKMQSDKGSIPDRFSAQQFSDYHSELNMSSLELGDSALYFCASSLIHGGTDTQYFGPGTRLTVL.

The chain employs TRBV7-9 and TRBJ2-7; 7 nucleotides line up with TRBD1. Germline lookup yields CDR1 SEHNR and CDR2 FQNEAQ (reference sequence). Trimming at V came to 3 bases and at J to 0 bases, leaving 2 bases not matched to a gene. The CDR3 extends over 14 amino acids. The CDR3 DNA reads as TGTGCCAGCAGCTTGGGACAGAGCTCCTACGAGCAGTACTTC. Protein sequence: CASSLGQSSYEQYF.

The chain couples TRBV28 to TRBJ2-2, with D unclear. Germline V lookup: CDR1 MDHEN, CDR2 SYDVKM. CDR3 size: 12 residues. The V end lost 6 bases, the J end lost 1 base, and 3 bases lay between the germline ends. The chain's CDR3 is CASRENTGELFF. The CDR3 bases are TGTGCCAGCAGGGAGAACACCGGGGAGCTGTTTTTT.

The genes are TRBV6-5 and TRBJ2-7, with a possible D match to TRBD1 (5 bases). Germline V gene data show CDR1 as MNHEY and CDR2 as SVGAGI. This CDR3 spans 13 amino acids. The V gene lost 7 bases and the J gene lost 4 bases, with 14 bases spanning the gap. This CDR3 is CASTGQNHYEQYF. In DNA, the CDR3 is TGTGCCAGCACAGGGCAGAACCATTACGAGCAGTACTTC.

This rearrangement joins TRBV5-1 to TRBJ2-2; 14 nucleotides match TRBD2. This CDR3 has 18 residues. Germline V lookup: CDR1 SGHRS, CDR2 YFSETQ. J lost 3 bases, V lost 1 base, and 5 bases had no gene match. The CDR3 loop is CASSLQETSGRDTGELFF. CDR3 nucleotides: TGCGCCAGCAGCTTGCAAGAGACTAGCGGGAGGGACACCGGGGAGCTGTTTTTT.

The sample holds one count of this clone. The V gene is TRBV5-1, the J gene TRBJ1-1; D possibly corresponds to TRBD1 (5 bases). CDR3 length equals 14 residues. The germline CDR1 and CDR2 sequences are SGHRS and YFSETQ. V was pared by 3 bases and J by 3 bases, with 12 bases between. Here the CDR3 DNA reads TGCGCCAGCAGCTACTGGGGCCGGGACACTGAAGCTTTCTTT. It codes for CASSYWGRDTEAFF.

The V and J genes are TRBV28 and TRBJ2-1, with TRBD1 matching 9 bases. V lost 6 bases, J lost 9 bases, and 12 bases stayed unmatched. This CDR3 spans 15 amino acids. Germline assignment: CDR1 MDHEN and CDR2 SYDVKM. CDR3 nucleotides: TGTGCCAGCAGGGGACAGGGTACCTTCTCCGGTGAGCAGTTCTTC. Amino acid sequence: CASRGQGTFSGEQFF.